These T cell receptor beta chains were read from a single sample in a study of T cell responses to AZD1222 COVID-19 vaccine. Assay used: immunoSEQ multiplex PCR; TCRdb lists only in-frame clones, some missing. The sample comprises 90,000 to 120,000 clones, around 90% of which are singletons, and about 20% rests with the top ten. Material: peripheral blood, obtained on day 0 of AZD1222 vaccination. Receptors were obtained from an adult in good health. Each CDR3 is given without its conserved first and last residue.

v_gene,j_gene,CDR3aa
TRBV29-1,TRBJ2-7,SVRPGGNEQY
TRBV27,TRBJ1-2,ASSRIEGPGPLNYGYT
TRBV5-1,TRBJ1-1,ASSLGLGQPNTEAF
TRBV7-2,TRBJ2-7,ASSLGQGLSYEQY
TRBV20-1,TRBJ2-7,SARQVNEQY
TRBV9,TRBJ1-1,ASSRQGMNLNTEAF
TRBV7-6,TRBJ2-2,ASSSTGFRAGELF
TRBV5-1,TRBJ2-3,ASSLFASTDTQY
TRBV9,TRBJ1-2,ASSALGQGNGYT
TRBV6-5,TRBJ1-5,ASKIQGDQPQH
TRBV7-2,TRBJ2-7,ASSLDGSSYEQY
TRBV5-4,TRBJ1-2,ASSPDRSYGYT
TRBV7-2,TRBJ1-1,ASSLPENTEAF
TRBV9,TRBJ2-7,ASSEGGVGEQY
TRBV7-2,TRBJ1-6,ASSFLPESPLH
TRBV21-1,TRBJ1-1,ASTTLWRDSRQIAF
TRBV20-1,TRBJ2-7,SAGQVKEQY
TRBV4-1,TRBJ1-1,ASSQGRARGMNTEAF
TRBV11-3,TRBJ2-2,ASSQGASSTGELF
TRBV12-3/TRBV12-4,TRBJ1-1,ASSILGNTEAF
TRBV21-1,TRBJ1-1,ATYRGWTEAF
TRBV19,TRBJ1-2,ASSIVPGGDYGYT
TRBV7-9,TRBJ1-3,ASSPQGGGGNTIY
TRBV6-2/TRBV6-3,TRBJ2-5,ASSYPPGSAPGPETQY
TRBV6-2/TRBV6-3,TRBJ2-7,ASSQILEYSEQY
TRBV6-2/TRBV6-3,TRBJ2-2,ASSSEVGELF
TRBV21-1,TRBJ2-1,ASKSGGAFGEQF
TRBV7-9,TRBJ2-5,ASSFTSGEETQY
TRBV6-5,TRBJ1-2,ASSYATGGRNYGYT
TRBV7-3,TRBJ2-5,ASSLSGPRETQY
TRBV5-6,TRBJ1-5,ASSLQGQGFHQPQH
TRBV12-3/TRBV12-4,TRBJ1-2,ASSFRANYGYT
TRBV7-2,TRBJ1-3,ASSLARYSGNTIY
TRBV7-8,TRBJ2-7,ASRPRGLPLEQY